A single sample gave rise to the 5 T cell receptor beta chains below, sequenced in a study of Tregs in tolerant kidney transplant recipients (dated by TCRdb to the late 2010s). The sample's time point label, in plain terms: 6 months after combined kidney and bone marrow transplant. Related donors were used in the transplants with nonmyeloablative bone marrow transplantation, and mixed chimerism was transient in the human trials. Library creation used the immunoSEQ multiplex PCR assay. TCRdb mirrors the immuneACCESS table, restricted to in-frame sequences. Some clones are absent from its copies; in checked studies, under half trace to an unresolved V gene, and the reason for the others is unknown. This sample's clone table shows approximately 13,000 clones. Of the sample, roughly 29% is held by the ten largest clones. The starting material was CD8+ T cells from blood (PBMCs), obtained 6 months after the transplant. These receptors originate from a human patient who received a combined kidney and bone marrow transplant. The graft donor may be the source of some T cells after a transplant.

To note about this clone: The CDR3 end is not reached by the read, which stops 3 residues before it; the germline J gene fills it in. The chain couples TRBV19 to TRBJ2-1; D not certain. CDR1 is LNHDA, CDR2 SQIVND, per germline (reference sequence). V lost 5 bases to trimming and J lost 1 base, with 3 bases between them. The CDR3 covers 12 residues. The part of the CDR3 DNA that was read is TGTGCCAGTAGTCCATCCTACAATGAG. Translated: CASSPSYNE. The full CDR3 reads CASSPSYNEQFF. The whole variable domain, remainder taken from reference TRBV19 and TRBJ2-1, is DGGITQSPKYLFRKEGQNVTLSCEQNLNHDAMYWYRQDPGQGLRLIYYSQIVNDFQKGDIAEGYSVSREKKESFPLTVTSAQKNPTAFYLCASSPSYNEQFFGPGTRLTVL.

The CDR3 bases that were read are TGTGCCAGCAGTGATTTTAGCTATGGC. Residues: CASSDFSYG. Given in full, the CDR3 is CASSDFSYGYTF. V and J are TRBV6-1 and TRBJ1-2; unclear D gene. The CDR3 end falls 3 residues outside the read, so it is completed with the germline J gene. Trimming shortened V by 3 bases and J by 4 bases, and 6 bases separated the two germline ends. Germline V lookup: CDR1 MNHNS, CDR2 SASEGT. The CDR3 contains 12 residues.

CDR3 bases read: TGTGCCAGCAGCCTTTGGACAGGTCCAGGGGAGACC. Residues: CASSLWTGPGET. The whole CDR3 sequence is CASSLWTGPGETQYF. V gene TRBV7-6 combines with J gene TRBJ2-5; 7 bases match TRBD1. From the germline J gene comes the end of the CDR3, since the read stops 3 residues before it. The germline CDR1 and CDR2 sequences are SGHVS and FNYEAQ. V shed 5 bases and J 5 bases; nucleotides not matched to a gene: 11. This CDR3 spans 15 amino acids. The whole variable domain, filled in from reference TRBV7-6 and TRBJ2-5, reads GAGVSQSPRYKVTKRGQDVALRCDPISGHVSLYWYRQALGQGPEFLTYFNYEAQQDKSGLPNDRFSAERPEGSISTLTIQRTEQRDSAMYRCASSLWTGPGETQYFGPGTRLLVL.

Notes on this clone: Sequencing ends 3 residues short of the CDR3 end; the germline J gene provides the rest. The rearrangement links TRBV7-8 to TRBJ2-1, with 11 nucleotides matching TRBD1. Per germline, CDR1 SGHVS and CDR2 FQNEAQ. With V trimmed by 5 bases and J by 3 bases, 6 bases remained unmatched. The CDR3 has 16 residues. The CDR3: CASSPRTGGLYNEQFF. The CDR3 bases that were read are TGTGCCAGCAGCCCCCGGACAGGGGGCCTCTACAATGAG.

A note on this clone: The CDR3 end is not reached by the read, which stops 3 residues before it; the germline J gene fills it in. J is TRBJ2-3 and V is TRBV6-1, with a weak D call TRBD2 (7 bases). V gave up 0 bases and J gave up 2 bases, with 18 bases separating them. The CDR3 spans 18 residues. Germline CDR1 and CDR2: MNHNS and SASEGT. CDR3 amino acids: CASSEAGEGQGITDTQYF. The part of the CDR3 DNA that was read is TGTGCCAGCAGTGAAGCAGGGGAGGGGCAGGGGATCACAGATACG.